These 8 T cell receptor beta chains were all obtained from the same sample, sequenced in a study of radiation and T cells in renal cell carcinoma. Documented time point: blood 4 weeks post-SBRT, at nephrectomy. Stated treatment: 15 Gy SBRT to primary tumor, nephrectomy 4 weeks later. The protocol was immunoSEQ multiplex PCR, while the TCRdb copy is restricted to in-frame clones and leaves out a portion. The data contain around 170,000 clones, around 90% of them singletons. The specimen comprised blood, sampled from a patient whose treatment included radiotherapy and nephrectomy. All receptors derive from a woman aged 50 to 60 with renal cell carcinoma.

The V gene is TRBV7-2, the J gene TRBJ1-3, with D tentatively TRBD1 (5 bases). This CDR3 has 15 residues. The germline gives CDR1 SGHTA, CDR2 FQGNSA. V lost 1 base to trimming and J lost 2 bases, with 9 bases between them. CDR3 sequence reads: CASSLVAGPGNTIYF. The DNA of the CDR3 is TGTGCCAGCAGCTTAGTTGCGGGACCTGGAAACACCATATATTTT.

The rearrangement links TRBV7-2 to TRBJ2-5, with 8 nucleotides matching TRBD1. J lost 5 bases, V lost 4 bases, and 15 bases had no gene match. This CDR3 is 17 amino acids long. Looked up from germline, CDR1 is SGHTA and CDR2 is FQGNSA. The DNA of the CDR3 is TGTGCCAGCAGCTCTTTGCGGCCAGGGGGCCGAGGTGAGACCCAGTACTTC. Translating gives CASSSLRPGGRGETQYF.

The table lists this clone with a few counts. The J gene is TRBJ1-1, the V gene TRBV9, with D unclear. The germline V and J ends were trimmed by 2 bases and 3 bases, with 17 bases remaining between them. Germline V CDR1 and CDR2: SGDLS, YYNGEE. This CDR3 region has 16 residues. The CDR3 DNA is TGTGCCAGCAGCGTTCACCAACAACCTGGTCACACTGAAGCTTTCTTT. Translated, it gives CASSVHQQPGHTEAFF.

The chain carries TRBV5-1 and TRBJ2-3; D unclear. The germline V and J ends were trimmed by 1 base and 0 bases, with 12 bases remaining between them. CDR1 SGHRS and CDR2 YFSETQ come from the germline V gene. The CDR3 runs to 16 residues. The DNA of the CDR3 is TGCGCCAGCAGCTTGAGGACGGCCCATAGCACAGATACGCAGTATTTT. Translating it yields CASSLRTAHSTDTQYF.

The chain has TRBV19 and TRBJ2-7, with 8 bases that match TRBD1. Germline values: CDR1 LNHDA, CDR2 SQIVND (reference sequence). The length of the CDR3 is 15 residues. Trimming took 6 bases from V and 1 from J; bases not matched to a gene: 8. This chain's CDR3 is CASRFADRDSYEQYF. CDR3 sequence (DNA): TGTGCCAGTAGGTTTGCGGACAGGGATTCCTACGAGCAGTACTTC. The full variable domain, rest sourced from reference TRBV19 and TRBJ2-7, is DGGITQSPKYLFRKEGQNVTLSCEQNLNHDAMYWYRQDPGQGLRLIYYSQIVNDFQKGDIAEGYSVSREKKESFPLTVTSAQKNPTAFYLCASRFADRDSYEQYFGPGTRLTVT.

The genes are TRBV19 and TRBJ2-7; a weak D match, TRBD2 (7 bases). Germline V gene data show CDR1 as LNHDA and CDR2 as SQIVND (reference sequence). The CDR3 has 14 amino acids. Trimming removed 4 bases from V and 3 bases from J, with 13 bases in between. CDR3 protein: CASSSGGPLYEQYF. The CDR3, as DNA: TGTGCCAGTAGTAGCGGGGGCCCCCTCTACGAGCAGTACTTC.

This clone was seen only a few times. The J gene is TRBJ2-2, the V gene TRBV18, with no clear D. This CDR3 spans 15 amino acids. Germline V CDR1 and CDR2: KGHSH, LQKENI. V lost 2 bases, J lost 4 bases, and 11 bases lay in between. CDR3 amino acids: CASSPDRKGTGELFF. The CDR3 bases are TGTGCCAGCTCACCAGATAGGAAGGGCACCGGGGAGCTGTTTTTT.

The V gene is TRBV12-2, the J gene TRBJ2-1; the table's TRBD1 call for D was not verified on the DNA. TRBV12-2 is a listed pseudogene. The CDR3 contains 16 residues. In DNA form, the CDR3 reads TGTGCAAGTCGCTTAGACCGGGACAGGGACTACAATGAGCAGTTCTTC. Its translation is CASRLDRDRDYNEQFF.